These 29 T cell receptor beta chains came from one sample sequenced in a study of T cells in Graves' hyperthyroidism and ophthalmopathy. Template material for amplifying TCR beta CDR3 regions consisted of RNA transcripts. TCR CDR3 underwent first-round RT-PCR with the HTBI primer set. TCRdb re-called the multiplex PCR reads with MiXCR, one entry per CDR3 protein. Seen here are roughly 740,000 distinct CDR3 sequences, about 15% observed once, and the top ten hold approximately 8%. Sequenced sample: blood. These receptors all stem from a man aged 18 to 29 with Graves' hyperthyroidism.

The chain combines TRBV7-9 with TRBJ2-7; the match to TRBD1 covers 7 bases. V dropped 4 bases and J dropped 10; count of bases not matched to a gene: 7. CDR1 and CDR2 (germline): SEHNR, FQNEAQ (reference sequence). The CDR3 runs 12 residues. CDR3 coding DNA: TGTGCCAGCAGCTCCGACAGGGCGCGACAGTACTTC. This translates into CASSSDRARQYF.

This chain joins TRBV6-1 and TRBJ1-4; no definite D call. Trimming removed 3 bases at V and 5 bases at J, with 7 bases between. Germline V gene data show CDR1 as MNHNS and CDR2 as SASEGT. The CDR3 spans 13 residues. CDR3 residues: CASSDGQNEKLFF. DNA for the CDR3: TGTGCCAGCAGTGATGGCCAGAATGAAAAACTGTTTTTT.

This clonotype showed up many times. The chain combines TRBV12-3 or TRBV12-4 with TRBJ2-5; 9 bases match TRBD2. V shed 3 bases and J 4 bases; nucleotides not matched to a gene: 0. This CDR3 spans 13 amino acids. The CDR3 coding sequence is TGTGCCAGCAGTTTGACTAGCGGAGAGACCCAGTACTTC. It is translated as CASSLTSGETQYF.

This clonotype appeared a few times. The rearrangement uses TRBV4-2 and TRBJ2-7; TRBD2 matches at 11 bases. The CDR3 length is 18 residues. The V gene's germline CDR1 is LGHNA and CDR2 YNFKEQ. V lost 0 bases to trimming and J lost 6 bases; unmatched junction nucleotides: 13. The CDR3 reads CASSQDAFSGRGGFEQYF. CDR3 coding DNA: TGTGCCAGCAGCCAAGATGCCTTTAGCGGGAGGGGGGGCTTCGAGCAGTACTTC.

In nucleotides, the CDR3 is TGTGCCAGCAGTTCCCATAACAGGGGGGGCAATCAGCCCCAGCATTTT. This codes for CASSSHNRGGNQPQHF. V and J are TRBV6-9 and TRBJ1-5; 8 nucleotides align to TRBD1. Unmatched junction bases numbered 7, after V lost 4 bases and J lost 2 bases. The V gene's germline CDR1 is MNHGY and CDR2 SVAAGI. The CDR3 sequence is 16 residues long.

The chain couples TRBV12-3 or TRBV12-4 to TRBJ1-5; 7 nucleotides align to TRBD1. The CDR3 consists of 15 residues. With V trimmed by 6 bases and J by 3 bases, 8 bases remained unmatched. The DNA of the CDR3 is TGTGCCAGCAGCCCCGACAGGGAGGTCAATCAGCCCCAGCATTTT. It yields the protein CASSPDREVNQPQHF.

This clonotype has just a few counts. The chain carries TRBV24-1 and TRBJ2-1; the D call may be TRBD1 or TRBD2 (5 bases each). This CDR3 contains 14 residues. Germline V lookup: CDR1 KGHDR, CDR2 SFDVKD. V was pared by 0 bases and J by 6 bases, with 8 bases between. The CDR3 DNA follows: TGTGCCACCAGTGATTTGGGGGGTCCCAATGAGCAGTTCTTC. The encoded protein is CATSDLGGPNEQFF.

This clonotype turned up a few times. The CDR3 region is CASSILLAKGPDTQYF. The CDR3 nucleotides read TGTGCCAGTAGTATCTTACTAGCTAAGGGTCCAGATACGCAGTATTTT. The chain recombines TRBV19 with TRBJ2-3; perhaps TRBD2 as D (6 bases). From germline, CDR1 is LNHDA and CDR2 SQIVND (reference sequence). Trimming removed 3 bases at V and 4 bases at J, with 17 bases between. CDR3 size: 16 residues.

This clonotype was observed many times. The V call is TRBV10-2, the J call TRBJ2-5, with D unresolved. Trimming took off 0 bases at V and 5 bases at J, with 10 bases between the two ends. CDR3 length equals 14 residues. Germline CDR1 is WSHSY and CDR2 is SAAADI. Here the CDR3 reads CASSESTPRETQYF. The CDR3 coding sequence is TGCGCCAGCAGTGAGTCTACCCCGCGGGAGACCCAGTACTTC.

This clonotype was counted only a few times. The chain recombines TRBV29-1 with TRBJ2-7; D is undetermined. Germline CDR1 and CDR2: SQVTM and ANQGSEA. V shed 4 bases and J shed 4 bases, with 14 bases lying between them. The CDR3 runs 13 residues. The CDR3 DNA reads as TGCAGCGTTGTGGTGGGTGGTATGTACGAGCAGTACTTC. Translating it yields CSVVVGGMYEQYF.

This clonotype came up a few times. The rearrangement links TRBV6-1 to TRBJ2-7; D might be TRBD2 (5 bases). Germline V gene data show CDR1 as MNHNS and CDR2 as SASEGT. The V end lost 1 base, the J end lost 3 bases, and 13 bases lay between the germline ends. The CDR3 has 15 amino acids. CDR3 nucleotide sequence: TGTGCCAGCAGTGAAGTCACTAGTATCATCTACGAGCAGTACTTC. Encoded protein: CASSEVTSIIYEQYF.

This clonotype has a count of ten or more. V usage is TRBV30 and J usage is TRBJ1-1; maybe TRBD1 (6 bases). Trimming shortened V by 5 bases and J by 4 bases, and 14 bases separated the two germline ends. Germline V gene sequence: CDR1 GTSNPN, CDR2 SVGIG (reference sequence). CDR3 size: 13 residues. The CDR3 DNA sequence: TGTGCCTGGGGAGGAGGGGGGAGCACTGAAGCTTTCTTT. It specifies CAWGGGGSTEAFF.

V usage is TRBV7-2 and J usage is TRBJ2-5; D is possibly TRBD1 (5 bases). This CDR3 contains 13 residues. The V gene lost 8 bases and the J gene lost 2 bases, with 12 bases spanning the gap. Germline V gives CDR1 SGHTA, CDR2 FQGNSA. As DNA, the CDR3 is TGTGCCAGCGGCAGAGACAGACAAGAGACCCAGTACTTC. It specifies CASGRDRQETQYF.

The table lists this clonotype with a few counts. The CDR3 protein is CSVQGQVYEQYF. The CDR3, as DNA: TGCAGCGTCCAGGGACAGGTGTACGAGCAGTACTTC. The V and J genes are TRBV29-1 and TRBJ2-7; 8 bases are shared with TRBD1. The CDR3 is 12 amino acids. V lost 6 bases to trimming and J lost 4 bases; unmatched junction nucleotides: 5. Germline CDR1 is SQVTM and CDR2 is ANQGSEA.

This clonotype was seen at least ten times. V usage is TRBV28 and J usage is TRBJ1-2; TRBD1 is a possible D gene (5 bases). CDR3 length equals 13 residues. The germline CDR1 and CDR2 sequences are MDHEN and SYDVKM. V dropped 5 bases and J dropped 2 bases, with 9 bases sitting between them. The CDR3 DNA sequence: TGTGCCAGCAGTGTATCAGGGAACTATGGCTACACCTTC. This gives the protein CASSVSGNYGYTF.

The rearrangement joins TRBV7-3 to TRBJ2-3; maybe TRBD1 (6 bases). Trimming left V 2 bases short and J 4 bases short, with 16 bases between. This CDR3 has 16 residues. CDR1 and CDR2 from the germline V gene are SGHTA and FQGTGA. As DNA, the CDR3 is TGTGCCAGCAGCTTAGCCGGGACACCCCGCGCAGATACGCAGTATTTT. This sequence encodes CASSLAGTPRADTQYF. Variable domain in full (rest from reference TRBV7-3 and TRBJ2-3): GAGVSQTPSNKVTEKGKYVELRCDPISGHTALYWYRQSLGQGPEFLIYFQGTGAADDSGLPNDRFFAVRPEGSVSTLKIQRTERGDSAVYLCASSLAGTPRADTQYFGPGTRLTVL.

This clonotype appeared a few times. CDR3 sequence: CASSSTGTVIYGYTF. The CDR3 DNA reads TGTGCCAGCTCCTCTACCGGGACAGTCATATATGGCTACACCTTC. The rearrangement joins TRBV7-9 to TRBJ1-2; TRBD1 aligns across 7 bases. Germline CDR1 and CDR2: SEHNR and FQNEAQ (reference sequence). J gave up 5 bases and V 8 bases, and 14 bases lay outside the gene matches. The CDR3 has 15 amino acids.

The genes are TRBV29-1 and TRBJ2-1, with D perhaps TRBD2 (5 bases). The CDR3 length is 13 residues. Trimming removed 3 bases at V and 0 bases at J, with 6 bases between. CDR1 is SQVTM, CDR2 ANQGSEA, per germline. The CDR3 sequence: CSVEEDSYNEQFF. The CDR3 bases are TGCAGCGTTGAGGAGGACTCCTACAATGAGCAGTTCTTC.

This clonotype occurred many times. This chain links TRBV28 with TRBJ2-1; 15 nucleotides match TRBD2. The CDR3 runs to 16 residues. Per the germline V gene, CDR1 is MDHEN and CDR2 is SYDVKM. The trim removed 5 bases at V and 4 bases at J, leaving 3 bases unmatched. The CDR3, as DNA: TGTGCCAGCAGTCCCGGGACTAGCGGGAGGTACAATGAGCAGTTCTTC. Amino acids: CASSPGTSGRYNEQFF. Complete variable domain (other parts from reference TRBV28 and TRBJ2-1): DVKVTQSSRYLVKRTGEKVFLECVQDMDHENMFWYRQDPGLGLRLIYFSYDVKMKEKGDIPEGYSVSREKKERFSLILESASTNQTSMYLCASSPGTSGRYNEQFFGPGTRLTVL.

This clonotype was found a few times. V and J are TRBV11-3 and TRBJ2-1; D may be TRBD2 (6 bases). The CDR3 contains 13 residues. Per germline, CDR1 SGHNT and CDR2 YENEEA. With 3 bases removed from V and 6 bases from J, the gap between germline ends came to 9 bases. The CDR3 nucleotides are TGTGCCAGCAGCTTGTCGACTAGCAATGAGCAGTTCTTC. Its translation: CASSLSTSNEQFF.

This clonotype has ten or more counts. The CDR3 DNA reads TGTGCCAGCAAAGAGGGGTCCCCCTACGAGCAGTACTTC. Translation gives CASKEGSPYEQYF. J is TRBJ2-7 and V is TRBV2; D could derive from TRBD1 or TRBD2 (5 bases each). Germline lookup yields CDR1 SNHLY and CDR2 FYNNEI. The CDR3 extends over 13 amino acids. V was clipped by 7 bases and J by 2 bases, with 12 bases between them. The complete variable domain, with remaining parts taken from reference TRBV2 and TRBJ2-7, reads EPEVTQTPSHQVTQMGQEVILRCVPISNHLYFYWYRQILGQKVEFLVSFYNNEISEKSEIFDDQFSVERPDGSNFTLKIRSTKLEDSAMYFCASKEGSPYEQYFGPGTRLTVT.

In this sample, this clonotype turned up many times. This chain links TRBV10-3 with TRBJ2-1; TRBD2 matches at 7 bases. The V gene's germline CDR1 is ENHRY and CDR2 SYGVKD. The CDR3 extends over 15 amino acids. V was clipped by 1 base and J by 7 bases; unmatched bases: 7. CDR3 protein: CAISEYAGEVNEQFF. CDR3 in DNA: TGTGCCATCAGTGAGTACGCGGGAGAGGTTAATGAGCAGTTCTTC.

This clonotype was recorded a few times. The chain couples TRBV6-2 or TRBV6-3 to TRBJ1-1; unclear D gene. CDR1 is MNHEY, CDR2 SVGEGT, per germline. The CDR3 spans 18 residues. With 0 bases removed from V and 0 bases from J, the gap between germline ends came to 17 bases. The CDR3 DNA reads TGTGCCAGCAGTTACTCGAGTTTTTTATATAAGGTGAACACTGAAGCTTTCTTT. Translated: CASSYSSFLYKVNTEAFF.

This clonotype was found many times. The chain has TRBV30 and TRBJ2-5; TRBD2 agrees at 8 bases. The V gene's germline CDR1 is GTSNPN and CDR2 SVGIG (reference sequence). This CDR3 is 14 amino acids long. V trimming: 0 bases; J trimming: 5 bases; junction bases outside the gene matches: 5. CDR3 protein: CAWSVGAGVETQYF. In DNA form, the CDR3 reads TGTGCCTGGAGTGTTGGAGCGGGAGTGGAGACCCAGTACTTC.

This clonotype was seen at least ten times. V gene TRBV11-1 combines with J gene TRBJ1-1; D unresolved. The CDR3 runs to 14 residues. Germline V gene lookup returns CDR1 SGHAT and CDR2 FQDESV (reference sequence). V lost 4 bases to trimming and J lost 4 bases, with 13 bases between them. CDR3 sequence reads: CASSSEGPSTEAFF. In nucleotides, the CDR3 is TGTGCCAGCAGCTCAGAGGGCCCCAGCACTGAAGCTTTCTTT. The whole variable domain, filled in from reference TRBV11-1 and TRBJ1-1, reads EAEVAQSPRYKITEKSQAVAFWCDPISGHATLYWYRQILGQGPELLVQFQDESVVDDSQLPKDRFSAERLKGVDSTLKIQPAELGDSAMYLCASSSEGPSTEAFFGQGTRLTVV.

About this clonotype: One end of the junction varies from germline; a read error may be responsible. The gene calls are TRBV5-5 and TRBJ2-7; D not resolved. The CDR3 spans 14 residues. Germline CDR1 SGHKS, CDR2 YYEKEE (reference sequence). CDR3 nucleotides: TGCGCCAGCAGCCTCTTCAGAGGTAGTTACGAGCAGTACTTC. It encodes CASSLFRGSYEQYF.

The chain uses TRBV12-3 or TRBV12-4 and TRBJ2-4, with a possible D match to TRBD2 (5 bases). This CDR3 contains 15 residues. V dropped 4 bases and J dropped 0 bases, with 10 bases sitting between them. The CDR3 nucleotides read TGTGCCAGCAGTTACTCGGGGAGAGCCAAAAACATTCAGTACTTC. Residues: CASSYSGRAKNIQYF.

The CDR3 region is CAARVQGTGELFF. The CDR3 region has the DNA TGTGCCGCGAGGGTTCAGGGGACCGGGGAGCTGTTTTTT. The chain is built from TRBV15 and TRBJ2-2; TRBD1 is a possible D gene (6 bases). Per germline, CDR1 LNHNV and CDR2 YYDKDF (reference sequence). The CDR3 contains 13 residues. Trimming took 11 bases from V and 5 from J, leaving 15 bases between them.

There are a few counts of this clonotype. This chain joins TRBV6-1 and TRBJ2-7; perhaps TRBD2 as D (6 bases). The V end was cut by 6 bases, the J end by 5 bases, with 17 bases between. The CDR3 spans 14 residues. Per germline, CDR1 MNHNS and CDR2 SASEGT. CDR3 sequence: CASRSGGGRHEQYF. The CDR3 DNA reads TGTGCCAGCAGGTCAGGAGGAGGGAGGCACGAGCAGTACTTC.